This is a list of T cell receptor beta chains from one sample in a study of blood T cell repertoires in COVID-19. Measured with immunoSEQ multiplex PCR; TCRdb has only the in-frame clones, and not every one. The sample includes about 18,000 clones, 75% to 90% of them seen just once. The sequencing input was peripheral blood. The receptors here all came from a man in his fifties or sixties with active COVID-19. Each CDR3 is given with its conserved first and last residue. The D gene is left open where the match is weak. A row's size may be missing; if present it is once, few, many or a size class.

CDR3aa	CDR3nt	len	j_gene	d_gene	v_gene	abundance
CASKAIQGLNTEAFF	TGTGCCAGTAAGGCCATACAGGGGTTGAACACTGAAGCTTTCTTT	15	TRBJ1-1	TRBD1	TRBV11-2	-
CASSPEPGTGEMNTEAFF	TGTGCCAGTAGCCCGGAACCTGGGACAGGAGAAATGAACACTGAAGCTTTCTTT	18	TRBJ1-1	TRBD1	TRBV19	-
CASSQAAGEGNTEAFF	TGTGCCAGCAGCCAAGCGGCAGGGGAGGGGAACACTGAAGCTTTCTTT	16	TRBJ1-1	-	TRBV4-2	once
CASSQVLGGAGQPQHF	TGCGCCAGCAGCCAAGTCTTAGGGGGCGCCGGACAGCCCCAGCATTTT	16	TRBJ1-5	TRBD1	TRBV4-1	-
CASSSRGGTEAFF	TGCGCCAGCAGCTCTCGGGGGGGCACTGAAGCTTTCTTT	13	TRBJ1-1	-	TRBV5-1	-
CASSGQRGFLMNTEAFF	TGTGCCAGCAGTGGACAAAGGGGGTTCCTAATGAACACTGAAGCTTTCTTT	17	TRBJ1-1	-	TRBV27	-
CSASLPLPANYGYTF	TGCAGTGCTAGTTTGCCCTTACCAGCTAACTATGGCTACACCTTC	15	TRBJ1-2	-	TRBV20-1	-
CASSEAGWGTEAFF	TGCGCCAGCAGTGAAGCGGGCTGGGGCACTGAAGCTTTCTTT	14	TRBJ1-1	-	TRBV10-1	-
CSASKGFRETQYF	TGCAGTGCTAGTAAGGGGTTTCGGGAGACCCAGTACTTC	13	TRBJ2-5	-	TRBV20-1	-
CASSVSEGAYEQYF	TGTGCCAGCAGCGTAAGTGAAGGGGCCTACGAGCAGTACTTC	14	TRBJ2-7	-	TRBV9	-